This T cell receptor beta chain appears in the sequencing data of a study of cytomegalovirus exposure and HLA in healthy donors. PCR primers comprised 60 Vbeta and 13 Jbeta primers. TCRdb keeps only in-frame clones here, not all; method: immunoSEQ multiplex PCR. The data show roughly 200,000 clones, roughly 80% seen once. CDR3 length: 15 residues. Broader study findings: Reported results showed that the classifier diagnosed cytomegalovirus status with high specificity and sensitivity. Cytomegalovirus-associated status was assigned to fewer than 200 TCR beta chains. Presence/absence analyses treated sequencing depth as roughly uniform across donors.

With respect to this clone: Antigen: not known.

This TCR derives from a woman under 30 in good health and CMV-seronegative. The specimen was PBMCs. The chain links TRBV21-1 to TRBJ2-1; the table's TRBD2 call for D was not verified on the DNA. TRBV21-1 is a documented pseudogene. The CDR3 region has the DNA TGTGCCAGCAGCGAGGGACTAGCGGGACCCAATGAGCAGTTCTTC. Translated: CASSEGLAGPNEQFF.